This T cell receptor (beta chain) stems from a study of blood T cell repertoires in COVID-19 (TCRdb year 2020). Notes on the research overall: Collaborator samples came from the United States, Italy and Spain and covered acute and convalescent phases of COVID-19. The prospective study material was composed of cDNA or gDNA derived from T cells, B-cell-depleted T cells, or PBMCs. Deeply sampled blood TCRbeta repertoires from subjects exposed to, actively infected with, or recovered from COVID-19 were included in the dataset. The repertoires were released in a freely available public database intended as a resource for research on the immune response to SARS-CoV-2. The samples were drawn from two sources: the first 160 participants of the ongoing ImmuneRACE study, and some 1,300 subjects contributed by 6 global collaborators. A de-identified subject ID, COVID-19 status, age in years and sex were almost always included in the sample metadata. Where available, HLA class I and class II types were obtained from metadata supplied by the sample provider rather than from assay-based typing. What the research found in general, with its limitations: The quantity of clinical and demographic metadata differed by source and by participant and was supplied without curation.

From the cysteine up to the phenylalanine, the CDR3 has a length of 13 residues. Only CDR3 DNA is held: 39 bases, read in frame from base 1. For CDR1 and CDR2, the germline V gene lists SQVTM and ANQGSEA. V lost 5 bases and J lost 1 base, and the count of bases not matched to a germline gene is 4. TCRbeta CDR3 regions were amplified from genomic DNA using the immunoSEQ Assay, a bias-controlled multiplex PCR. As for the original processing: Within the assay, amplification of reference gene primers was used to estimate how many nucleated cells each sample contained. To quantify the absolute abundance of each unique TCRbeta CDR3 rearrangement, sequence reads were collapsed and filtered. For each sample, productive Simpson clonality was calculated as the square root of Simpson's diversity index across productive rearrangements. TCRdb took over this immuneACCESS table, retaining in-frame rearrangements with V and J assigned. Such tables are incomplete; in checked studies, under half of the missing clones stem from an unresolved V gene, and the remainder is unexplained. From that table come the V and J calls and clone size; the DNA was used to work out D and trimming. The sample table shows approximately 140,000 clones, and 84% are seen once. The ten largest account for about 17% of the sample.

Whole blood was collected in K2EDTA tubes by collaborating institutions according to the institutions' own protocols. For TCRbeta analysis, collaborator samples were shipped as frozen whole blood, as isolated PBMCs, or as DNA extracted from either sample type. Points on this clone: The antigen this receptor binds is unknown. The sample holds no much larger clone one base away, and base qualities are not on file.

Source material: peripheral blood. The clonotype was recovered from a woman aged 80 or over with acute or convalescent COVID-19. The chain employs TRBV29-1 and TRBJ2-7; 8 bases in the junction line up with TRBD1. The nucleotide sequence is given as TGCAGCGTTCCCGGACAGGGTTCCTACGAGCAGTACTTC. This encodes CSVPGQGSYEQYF.